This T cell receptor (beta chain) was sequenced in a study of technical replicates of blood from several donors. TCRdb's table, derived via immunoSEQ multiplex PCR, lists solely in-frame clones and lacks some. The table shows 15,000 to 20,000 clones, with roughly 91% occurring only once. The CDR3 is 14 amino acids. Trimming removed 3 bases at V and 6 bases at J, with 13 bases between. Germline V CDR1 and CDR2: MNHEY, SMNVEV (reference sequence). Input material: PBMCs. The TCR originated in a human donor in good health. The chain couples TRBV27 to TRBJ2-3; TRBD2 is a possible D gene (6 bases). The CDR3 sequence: CASSLSGWADTQYF. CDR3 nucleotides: TGTGCCAGCAGTTTGAGCGGGTGGGCGGATACGCAGTATTTT.